This TCR beta chain was identified in a study of shared clonotypes between healthy human individuals (dated by TCRdb to 2019 to 2021). Looking at the study overall: The cohort included a few men and a couple of women between 18 and 49 years of age. Per donor, leukapheresis produced somewhere between about 0.85 and 8.9 billion PBMCs. For each donor, three plates each were used for CD4 naive and CD4 memory, two plates were used for CD8 naive, and one plate was used for CD8 memory. To increase sequencing depth and limit assay-specific biases, TCR repertoire library preparation and sequencing were carried out by different laboratories using diverse techniques. To estimate repertoire size and how much clonotype sharing occurs between individuals, the study deeply sequenced the blood TCR repertoires of five healthy adults.

The paper's findings and limits, for the study overall: Pairwise subsampling led to the expectation that sequencing depth would affect the degree of clonotype sharing among donors. Across a few donors, approximately 5% of naive CD4, roughly 3.8% of naive CD8, around 2.1% of memory CD4, and around 0.4% of memory CD8 clonotypes were shared. Incomplete sequencing was indicated by rarefaction of sorted-subset datasets, despite the large sequencing depth. Naive subsets generally had larger estimated clonotype richness than memory subsets did. Clonotypes shared by all four sorted-subset donors showed higher generation probabilities than non-shared clonotypes. The small number of donors limited the genetic and exposure-history diversity represented. Sampling was restricted to blood, and TCR repertoires in tissue are likely to differ from TCR repertoires in blood.

Worth noting for this clone: The antigen this receptor binds is unknown. Qualities for individual bases were not recorded, and no much larger clone is one base off.

Using the deep immunoSEQ assay, multiplex PCR amplified TCR CDR3 regions from genomic DNA. For each cell subset, the extracted genomic DNA was distributed evenly across all wells of several immunoSEQ 96-well plates, and each plate served as one replicate. Each replicate PCR for sorted subsets received around 0.2 ug genomic DNA, equal to roughly 30,000 T cell genomes. Purified libraries were quantified with a Qubit 3.0 fluorometer, sized on a Bioanalyzer 2100, and re-quantified with the KAPA Library Quantification kit. Each immunoSEQ 96-well plate was sequenced on its own single-read 150-cycle Illumina NextSeq 550 flow cell. Under the source paper's analysis protocol: The immunoSEQ output contained only junctional sequences without quality scores, so filtering could not match that applied to full-length reads. Sequences were annotated with PyIR, a Python wrapper for IgBLAST v1.9, using IMGT germline references to assign V/J genes and CDR3. Reads were filtered out if the reads had weak V/J assignments (E-value above 1e-6), no CDR3, stop codons, out-of-frame junctions, or ambiguous translated residues. A V3J clonotype was defined by an identical inferred V gene, J gene, and CDR3 amino acid sequence. To compute the percentage overlap between repertoires, the number of shared unique clonotypes was divided by the size of the smaller repertoire. Three approaches were used to assess repertoire richness: RTK rarefaction, the Chao1 estimator, and Recon v2.1 estimates of unobserved clonotypes. OLGA was used to compute generation probabilities for all TCRbeta clonotypes that the gDNA method yielded from a handful of donors. The source is immuneACCESS, and TCRdb retained only in-frame sequences with V and J called. Part of the clones is not carried over; for the studies checked, unresolved V genes explain less than half of this, and the remainder is unexplained. That table supplies the V and J calls and clone size; D and trimming were determined from the DNA. In this sample the table shows 1.6 million or so clones, roughly 96% of which occur a single time. The leading ten clones occupy roughly 1.2% of the sample.

Healthy HIV-negative adults with no recently reported acute infections or vaccinations were included as donors. All donors were Caucasian adults living in Nashville, Tennessee, USA. CD4+ T cells were enriched by magnetic negative selection, after which naive cells were positively selected on CD45RA and the negative fraction was taken as the memory subset. Blood was obtained by leukapheresis, after which PBMCs were separated by Ficoll-Histopaque density gradient centrifugation and cryopreserved in liquid nitrogen vapor phase. Purity and quantity of every magnetically sorted T cell population were checked by analytical flow cytometry. Genomic DNA was isolated from each sorted fraction and quantified by UV absorbance on a Nanodrop 2000c. This sequence was found in a man aged 25 to 40 in good health. Sequencing was carried out using naive CD4+ T cells sorted from blood. What the cell subset or site label conveys for this sample: CD45RA+ positively selected.

The CDR3 loop reads CASSSVAGVATGELFF. Read as DNA, the sequence is TGTGCCAGCAGCTCAGTAGCGGGAGTTGCGACCGGGGAGCTGTTTTTT. This chain joins TRBV5-4 to TRBJ2-2, with 9 junctional bases fitting TRBD2. In the germline V gene (reference sequence), CDR1 corresponds to SGHNT and CDR2 to YYREEE. The CDR3, cysteine through phenylalanine, is 16 amino acids long. Only the CDR3 portion is preserved as DNA: 48 bases, with reading frame beginning at the first base. V lost 3 bases and J lost 5 bases, and the count of bases not matched to a germline gene is 8.